This record covers a single T cell receptor beta chain. This record comes from a study of control samples from healthy donors and cancer patients. The CDR3 is 11 residues long. The V end was cut by 3 bases, the J end by 10 bases, with 8 bases between. Per germline, CDR1 SGDLS and CDR2 YYNGEE. The method was immunoSEQ multiplex PCR; TCRdb's version includes in-frame clones alone and lacks a portion of them. Of 100,000 to 150,000 clones in the sample, about 90% are singletons; the top ten hold 2.9%. The chain uses TRBV9 and TRBJ2-1, with a weak D call TRBD1 (7 bases). The sequence came from a man between 60 and 75 years old in good health. Sequencing was done on a sample of blood. CDR3 sequence (DNA): TGTGCCAGCAGCGCAGGGGGGGAGCAGTTCTTC. This gives the protein CASSAGGEQFF. Variable domain in full (rest from reference TRBV9 and TRBJ2-1): DSGVTQTPKHLITATGQRVTLRCSPRSGDLSVYWYQQSLDQGLQFLIQYYNGEERAKGNILERFSAQQFPDLHSELNLSSLELGDSALYFCASSAGGEQFFGPGTRLTVL.